This entry concerns a single T cell receptor beta chain. The antigen remains undetermined. cDNA serving as the sequencing template came from extracted, reverse transcribed RNA. TCRdb's table, derived via immunoSEQ multiplex PCR, lists solely in-frame clones and lacks some. The table lists 130,000 or so clones, around 83% of them singletons. The treatment: oral pan-JAK inhibitor, 5-10 mg twice daily. As part of sample collection, lesional scalp punch biopsies and peripheral blood were taken from alopecia areata patients. PBMCs, the starting material, were the source of sorted CD4+ and CD8+ T cells. This sample was included in a study of CD8+ T cells in alopecia areata. The study, taken as a whole, reports: For lesional scalp, especially alopecia totalis/universalis, clonality was higher than in normal scalp.

The germline CDR1 and CDR2 sequences are ENHRY and SYGVKD. Trimming took 3 bases from V and 2 from J, leaving 11 bases between them. The CDR3 sequence is 15 residues long. Source: CD8+ T cells sorted from blood, taken at week 4, from a patient treated with tofacitinib. The TCR was taken from a human donor with alopecia areata. The J gene is TRBJ2-1, the V gene TRBV10-3, with TRBD2 as a possible D gene (6 bases). CDR3 region: CAISEVGSTYNEQFF. DNA of the CDR3: TGTGCCATCAGTGAAGTCGGGAGCACCTACAATGAGCAGTTCTTC.